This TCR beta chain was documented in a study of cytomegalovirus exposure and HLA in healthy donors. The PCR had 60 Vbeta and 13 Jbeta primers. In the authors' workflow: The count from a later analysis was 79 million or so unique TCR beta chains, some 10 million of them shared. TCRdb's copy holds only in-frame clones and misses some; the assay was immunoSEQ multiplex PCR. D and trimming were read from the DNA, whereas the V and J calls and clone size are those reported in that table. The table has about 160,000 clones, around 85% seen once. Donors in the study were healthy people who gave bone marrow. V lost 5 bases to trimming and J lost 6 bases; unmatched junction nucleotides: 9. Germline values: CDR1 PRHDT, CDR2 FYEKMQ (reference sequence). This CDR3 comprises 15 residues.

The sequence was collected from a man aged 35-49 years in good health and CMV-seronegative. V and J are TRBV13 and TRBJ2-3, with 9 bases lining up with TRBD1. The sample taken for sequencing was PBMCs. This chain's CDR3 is CASSLRTGVTDTQYF. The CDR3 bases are TGTGCCAGCAGCCTAAGGACAGGGGTTACCGATACGCAGTATTTT.